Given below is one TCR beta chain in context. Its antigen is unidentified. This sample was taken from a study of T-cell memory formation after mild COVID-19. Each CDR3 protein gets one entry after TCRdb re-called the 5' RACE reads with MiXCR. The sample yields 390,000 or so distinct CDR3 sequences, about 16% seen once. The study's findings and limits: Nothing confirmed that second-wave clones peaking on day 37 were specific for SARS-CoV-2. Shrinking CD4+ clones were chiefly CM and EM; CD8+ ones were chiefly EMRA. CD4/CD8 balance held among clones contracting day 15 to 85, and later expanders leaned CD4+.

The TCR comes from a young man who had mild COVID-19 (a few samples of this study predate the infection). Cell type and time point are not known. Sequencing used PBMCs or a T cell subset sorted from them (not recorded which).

The CDR3: CASSWRGGTDTQYF. The CDR3 nucleotides read TGTGCCAGCAGTTGGCGGGGGGGCACAGATACGCAGTATTTT. The chain couples TRBV6-5 to TRBJ2-3; 8 bases map to TRBD2. Germline loops: CDR1 MNHEY, CDR2 SVGAGI. Trimming at V came to 4 bases and at J to 1 base, leaving 1 base not matched to a gene. This CDR3 region has 14 residues.